The clone carrying this T cell receptor (beta chain) occurred many times. Its antigen is currently unknown. The sample is drawn from a study of T cell repertoires in cytomegalovirus infection. Looking at the study overall: In public TCR beta signatures, there were indications of both CMV infection and matching HLA type. General study results and limits: In two of eight donors, the top clonotype was HLA-C-restricted CMV-specific.

From the reads, TCRdb called clonotypes with MiXCR, one entry per CDR3 protein. The table has roughly 500,000 distinct CDR3 sequences, around a third seen once; the top ten hold 17%. Trimming cost V 4 bases and J 5 bases, with 12 bases left between them. This CDR3 contains 13 residues. The germline CDR1 and CDR2 sequences are SGHTA and FQGNSA. The clonotype was recovered from a human donor in good health (CMV status not recorded). Some clones in this sample may be carry-over from other donors' samples. Source: cultured PBMCs, taken from culture after CMV antigen stimulation. This chain connects TRBV7-2 to TRBJ2-7; a weak D match, TRBD2 (7 bases). The CDR3 is CASSSQGGDEQYF. CDR3 sequence (DNA): TGTGCCAGCAGCTCTCAAGGGGGGGACGAGCAGTACTTC.